This record covers a single T cell receptor beta chain. This specimen belongs to a study of blood T cell repertoires in COVID-19. Study overall: Spain, Italy and the United States supplied samples that represented acute and convalescent COVID-19.

The CDR3 totals 18 residues. Germline V lookup: CDR1 SGHDT, CDR2 YYEEEE. Trimming cost V 0 bases and J 4 bases; bases outside gene matches: 10. In the study's own analysis: Estimates of nucleated cell counts were drawn from the amplification of reference gene primers. Using immunoSEQ multiplex PCR, the repertoire was profiled, and TCRdb retains in-frame clones only, with some absent. V, J and clone size reflect that table, while D and trimming were determined from the DNA. Of around 320,000 clones listed, roughly 90% are singletons. This receptor was taken from a man aged 18 to 29 with active or convalescent COVID-19. The sample taken for sequencing was peripheral blood. The gene calls are TRBV5-6 and TRBJ2-2, with 9 bases lining up with TRBD2. The CDR3 protein is CASSLEFGGGASTGELFF. Written as DNA, the CDR3 is TGTGCCAGCAGCTTGGAGTTTGGCGGGGGGGCCTCCACCGGGGAGCTGTTTTTT. Combining the CDR3 with reference TRBV5-6 and TRBJ2-2 gives the whole variable domain DAGVTQSPTHLIKTRGQQVTLRCSPKSGHDTVSWYQQALGQGPQFIFQYYEEEERQRGNFPDRFSGHQFPNYSSELNVNALLLGDSALYLCASSLEFGGGASTGELFFGEGSRLTVL.